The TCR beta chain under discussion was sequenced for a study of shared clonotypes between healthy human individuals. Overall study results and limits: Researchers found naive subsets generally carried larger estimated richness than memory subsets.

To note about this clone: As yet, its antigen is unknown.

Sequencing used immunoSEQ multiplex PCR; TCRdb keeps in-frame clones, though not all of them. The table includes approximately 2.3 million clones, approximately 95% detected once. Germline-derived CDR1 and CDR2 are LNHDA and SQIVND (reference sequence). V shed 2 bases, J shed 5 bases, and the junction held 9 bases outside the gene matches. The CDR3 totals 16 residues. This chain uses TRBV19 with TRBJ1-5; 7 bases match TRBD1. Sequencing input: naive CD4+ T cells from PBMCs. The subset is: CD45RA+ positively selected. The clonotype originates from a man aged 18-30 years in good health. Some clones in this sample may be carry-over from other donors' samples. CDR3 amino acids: CASSIRGGQFHQPQHF. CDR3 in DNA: TGTGCCAGTAGTATACGGGGGGGACAGTTTCATCAGCCCCAGCATTTT.